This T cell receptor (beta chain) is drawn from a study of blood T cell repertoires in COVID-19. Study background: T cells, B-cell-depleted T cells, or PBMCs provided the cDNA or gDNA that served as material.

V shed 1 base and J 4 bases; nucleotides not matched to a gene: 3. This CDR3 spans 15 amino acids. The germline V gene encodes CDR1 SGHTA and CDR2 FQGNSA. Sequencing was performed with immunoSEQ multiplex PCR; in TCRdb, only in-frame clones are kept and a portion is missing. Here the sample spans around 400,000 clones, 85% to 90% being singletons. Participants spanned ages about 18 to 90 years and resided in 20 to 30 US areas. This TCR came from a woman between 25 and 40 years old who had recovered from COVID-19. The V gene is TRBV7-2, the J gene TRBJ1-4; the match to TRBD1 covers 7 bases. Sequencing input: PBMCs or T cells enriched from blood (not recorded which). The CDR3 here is CASSLGGQNNEKLFF. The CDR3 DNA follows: TGTGCCAGCAGCTTAGGGGGACAGAATAATGAAAAACTGTTTTTT. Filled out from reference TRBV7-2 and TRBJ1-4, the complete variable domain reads GAGVSQSPSNKVTEKGKDVELRCDPISGHTALYWYRQSLGQGLEFLIYFQGNSAPDKSGLPSDRFSAERTGGSVSTLTIQRTQQEDSAVYLCASSLGGQNNEKLFFGSGTQLSVL.